The T cell receptor (beta chain) under discussion was sequenced for a study of T-cell memory formation after mild COVID-19. Findings and caveats of the study: Researchers report contracting CD4+ clones mostly in CM and EM, with CD8+ clones in EMRA. Whether day 37 second-wave clones are SARS-CoV-2-specific was not confirmed. CD4/CD8 balance held among clones contracting day 15 to 85, and later expanders leaned CD4+.

Regarding this clonotype: Its antigen is unidentified.

This CDR3 has 16 amino acids. The ends were cut back, 5 bases at V and 4 bases at J, with 18 bases in the middle. Employing constant-segment primers, 5'RACE generated TCR alpha and TCR beta cDNA libraries bearing sample barcodes and UMIs. TCRdb re-called the 5' RACE reads through MiXCR, storing one row per CDR3 protein. The data contain a few hundred thousand distinct CDR3 sequences, about a fifth of them singletons. The clonotype originates from an adult woman who had mild COVID-19 (a few samples of this study predate the infection). Cell type and time point are not known. The specimen sequenced was PBMCs or a T cell subset sorted from them (not recorded which). The chain recombines TRBV12-3 or TRBV12-4 with TRBJ1-3; the D is unclear. The CDR3, as DNA: TGTGCCAGCAGTGAATACCTTCTCGGGGAGGGAAACACCATATATTTT. Translating gives CASSEYLLGEGNTIYF.